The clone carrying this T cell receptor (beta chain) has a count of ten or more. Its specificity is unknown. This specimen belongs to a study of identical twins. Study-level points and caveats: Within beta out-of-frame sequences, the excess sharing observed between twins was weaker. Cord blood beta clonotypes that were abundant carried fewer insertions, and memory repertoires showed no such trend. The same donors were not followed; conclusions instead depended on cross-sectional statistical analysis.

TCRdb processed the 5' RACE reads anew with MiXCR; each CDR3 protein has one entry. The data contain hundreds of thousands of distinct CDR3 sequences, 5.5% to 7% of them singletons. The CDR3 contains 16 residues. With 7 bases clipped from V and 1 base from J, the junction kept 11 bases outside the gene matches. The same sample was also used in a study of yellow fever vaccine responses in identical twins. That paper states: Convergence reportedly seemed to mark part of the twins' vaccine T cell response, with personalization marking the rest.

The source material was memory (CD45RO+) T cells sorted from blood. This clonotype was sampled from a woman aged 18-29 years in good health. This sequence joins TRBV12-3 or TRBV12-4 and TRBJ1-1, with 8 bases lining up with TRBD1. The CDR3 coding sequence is TGTGCCAGCAAACCCTTGGGACAGGTCCGGAACACTGAAGCTTTCTTT. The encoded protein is CASKPLGQVRNTEAFF.